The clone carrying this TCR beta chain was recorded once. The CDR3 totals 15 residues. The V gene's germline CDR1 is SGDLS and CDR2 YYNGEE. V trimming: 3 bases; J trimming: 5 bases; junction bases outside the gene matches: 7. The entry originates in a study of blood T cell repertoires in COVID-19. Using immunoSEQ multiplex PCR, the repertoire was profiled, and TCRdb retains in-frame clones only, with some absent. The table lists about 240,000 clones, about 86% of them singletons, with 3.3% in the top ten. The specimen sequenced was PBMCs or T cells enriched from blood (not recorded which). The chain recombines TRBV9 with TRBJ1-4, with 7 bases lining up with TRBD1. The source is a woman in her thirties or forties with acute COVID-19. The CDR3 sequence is CASSATGTVNEKLFF. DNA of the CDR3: TGTGCCAGCAGCGCGACCGGGACAGTGAATGAAAAACTGTTTTTT.